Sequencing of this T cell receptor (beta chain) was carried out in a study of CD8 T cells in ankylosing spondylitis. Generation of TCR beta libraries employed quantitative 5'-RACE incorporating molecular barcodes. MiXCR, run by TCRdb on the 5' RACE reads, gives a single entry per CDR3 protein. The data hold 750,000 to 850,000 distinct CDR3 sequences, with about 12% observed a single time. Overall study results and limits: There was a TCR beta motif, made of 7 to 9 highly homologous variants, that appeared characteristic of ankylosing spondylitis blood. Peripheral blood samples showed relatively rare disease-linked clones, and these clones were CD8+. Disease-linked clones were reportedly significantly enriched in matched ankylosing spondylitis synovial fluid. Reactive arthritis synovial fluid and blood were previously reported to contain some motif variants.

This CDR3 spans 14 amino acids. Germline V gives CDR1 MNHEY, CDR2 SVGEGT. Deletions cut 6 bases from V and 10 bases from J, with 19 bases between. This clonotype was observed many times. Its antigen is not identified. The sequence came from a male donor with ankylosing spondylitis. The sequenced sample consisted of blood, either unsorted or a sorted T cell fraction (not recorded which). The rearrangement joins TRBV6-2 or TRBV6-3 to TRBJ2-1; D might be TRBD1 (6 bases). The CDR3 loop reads CASRLLPGVEEQFF. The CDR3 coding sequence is TGTGCCAGCAGACTCCTCCCAGGGGTGGAGGAGCAGTTCTTC.